The 9 T cell receptor beta chains in this list originate from one sample, sequenced in a study of blood T cell repertoires in COVID-19. Sequencing used immunoSEQ multiplex PCR; TCRdb keeps in-frame clones, though not all of them. The sample lists roughly 120,000 clones; approximately 80% were seen once. Sequenced input: peripheral blood. These TCRs come from a man aged 65 to 79 with active or convalescent COVID-19.

J is TRBJ1-1 and V is TRBV14; D is uncertain. This CDR3 region has 15 residues. V was trimmed by 4 bases and J by 6 bases, leaving 18 bases between them. CDR1 is SGHDN and CDR2 is FVKESK in the germline V gene. The chain's CDR3 is CASSPGRERFAEAFF. For the CDR3, the DNA is TGTGCCAGCAGCCCGGGAAGGGAACGGTTCGCTGAAGCTTTCTTT.

The chain is built from TRBV19 and TRBJ1-5, with D perhaps matching TRBD1 (6 bases). The V and J ends lost 7 bases and 6 bases respectively, with 13 bases between them. Germline V CDR1 and CDR2: LNHDA, SQIVND (reference sequence). This CDR3 region has 13 residues. The CDR3 bases are TGTGCCAGTAATACAGGGATGGGTCAGCCCCAGCATTTT. Translation: CASNTGMGQPQHF.

The rearrangement uses TRBV3-1 (or the pseudogene TRBV3-2) and TRBJ1-1, with D possibly TRBD1 on 5 matching bases. The CDR3 sequence is 13 residues long. Trimming removed 1 base from V and 6 bases from J, with 9 bases in between. Germline assignment: CDR1 LGHDT and CDR2 YNNKEL (reference sequence). The CDR3 DNA follows: TGTGCCAGCAGCCAAGGGAGGGGTGCTGAAGCTTTCTTT. Amino acids: CASSQGRGAEAFF.

This chain uses TRBV7-8 with TRBJ1-6; no reliable D call. V was cut by 0 bases and J by 7 bases, with 13 bases left in between. Germline CDR1 SGHVS, CDR2 FQNEAQ. The CDR3 covers 16 residues. The CDR3 sequence: CASSLAGWKTNSPLHF. As DNA, the CDR3 is TGTGCCAGCAGCTTAGCCGGTTGGAAGACAAATTCACCCCTCCACTTT.

This clone was observed at least ten times. The chain recombines TRBV4-1 with TRBJ2-7, with 10 bases identical to TRBD2. The germline CDR1 and CDR2 sequences are MGHRA and YSYEKL. The CDR3 runs 16 residues. V was clipped by 3 bases and J by 3 bases; unmatched bases: 8. CDR3 amino acids: CASSHQGLAVNYEQYF. CDR3 nucleotides: TGCGCCAGCAGCCACCAAGGACTAGCGGTGAACTACGAGCAGTACTTC.

This clone has only a few counts. The CDR3 is CASRALLAGQETQYF. CDR3 DNA sequence: TGCGCCAGCAGGGCCTTGCTAGCGGGTCAAGAGACCCAGTACTTC. This chain joins TRBV5-1 and TRBJ2-5, with 8 positions matching TRBD2. The CDR3 consists of 15 residues. The V segment lost 5 bases and the J segment 2 bases; nucleotides outside the gene matches: 8. CDR1 is SGHRS, CDR2 YFSETQ, per germline.

V is TRBV9 and J is TRBJ2-5; D remains unclear. Germline CDR1 is SGDLS and CDR2 is YYNGEE. The CDR3 contains 14 residues. V lost 0 bases and J 1 base, leaving 7 bases between the germline ends. This chain's CDR3 is CASSVAAVQETQYF. The DNA for the CDR3 is TGTGCCAGCAGCGTAGCTGCGGTCCAAGAGACCCAGTACTTC.

V and J are TRBV4-3 and TRBJ2-5; maybe TRBD2 (7 bases). The CDR3 spans 15 residues. Germline assignment: CDR1 LGHNA and CDR2 YSLEER. Trimming took off 2 bases at V and 5 bases at J, with 15 bases between the two ends. Written as DNA, the CDR3 is TGCGCCAGCAGCCAATTTACGGGGGGCAGGGAGACCCAGTACTTC. Translating gives CASSQFTGGRETQYF.

V and J are TRBV7-2 and TRBJ1-5; 7 nucleotides agree with TRBD1. The CDR3 sequence is 15 residues long. CDR1 SGHTA and CDR2 FQGNSA come from the germline V gene. The junction had 7 bases not matched to a gene; V was cut back by 5 bases and J by 3 bases. DNA of the CDR3: TGTGCCAGCAGCCCTCAGGGGGGAGACAATCAGCCCCAGCATTTT. Translation gives CASSPQGGDNQPQHF.